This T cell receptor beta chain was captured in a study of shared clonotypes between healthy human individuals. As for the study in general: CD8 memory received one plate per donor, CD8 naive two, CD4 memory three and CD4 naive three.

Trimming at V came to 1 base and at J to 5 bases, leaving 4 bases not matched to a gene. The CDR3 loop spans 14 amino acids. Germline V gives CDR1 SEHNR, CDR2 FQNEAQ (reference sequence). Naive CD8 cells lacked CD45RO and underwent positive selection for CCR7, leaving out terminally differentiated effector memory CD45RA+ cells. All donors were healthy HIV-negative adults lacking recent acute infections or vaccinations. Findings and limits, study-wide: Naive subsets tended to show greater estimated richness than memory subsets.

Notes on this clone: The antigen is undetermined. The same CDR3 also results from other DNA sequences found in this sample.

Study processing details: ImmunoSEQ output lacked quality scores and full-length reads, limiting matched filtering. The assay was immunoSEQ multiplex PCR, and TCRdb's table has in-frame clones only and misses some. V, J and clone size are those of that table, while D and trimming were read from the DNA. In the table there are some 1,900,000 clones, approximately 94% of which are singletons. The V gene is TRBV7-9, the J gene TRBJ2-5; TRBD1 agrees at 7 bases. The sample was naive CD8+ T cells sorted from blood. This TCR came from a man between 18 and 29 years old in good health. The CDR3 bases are TGTGCCAGCAGCTTAGGACAGGGTATGGAGACCCAGTACTTC. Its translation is CASSLGQGMETQYF.